This note documents a single TCR beta chain sequence. This clonotype was seen only a few times. No antigen is known for it. An end of the junction does not agree with germline; a read error may underlie this. This specimen comes from a study of tumor-infiltrating lymphocytes in primary liver carcinoma (dated by TCRdb to the late 2010s). Describing the broader study: Of the five patients, three men and two women aged 30 to 69 years, four had hepatocellular carcinoma and one had combined HCC and intrahepatic cholangiocarcinoma. To link TCRbeta repertoire diversity with the local molecular phenotype, the approximately 25 tumor region samples were profiled using Agilent mRNA microarrays. Each sample produced roughly 3.65 to 8 million productive TCRbeta reads, and read depth showed no significant difference between tissue types. The five patients had tumors staged T1-T3 N0M0, with maximum diameters ranging from 4.2 to 10 cm. A total of roughly 35 specimens from 5 patients underwent TCRbeta repertoire sequencing, comprising around 25 tumor regions, 5 adjacent noncancerous liver tissues and 5 peripheral blood samples. For each liver tumor, the study sampled five regions along with adjacent normal tissue and blood, and applied TCRbeta repertoire sequencing, expression microarrays and whole-exome sequencing. Technical replicate repertoires showed high reproducibility, with mean shared-clone rates around 0.9 and correlation coefficients above 0.95.

Without any cell sorting, total RNA and DNA were extracted together from about 20-30 mg of bulk tissue using the AllPrep DNA/RNA mini kit. Between November 2015 and early 2016, several patients in China with histopathologically diagnosed primary liver carcinoma had surgical resection. At the time of sampling, the patients had chronic HBV infection and had not received any treatment. Five spatially separated regions were sampled from each tumor: the superior, inferior, left-lateral and right-lateral poles, plus the tumor centre. Histological examination found more than 80% viable tumor cells in every tumor sample. Fresh tumor and adjacent tissue pieces were bisected, with one half stored in RNAlater at -80 degrees C and the other half sent for histology. Study-level results and caveats: The top 250 clones accounted for a significantly greater share of the repertoire in tumors than in blood (p = 0.039). With just a few patients in the study, the authors point out that the findings should be validated in a larger study. Because only the TCR beta chain was sequenced and unpaired alpha chains were not captured, true repertoire diversity is likely underestimated. Pairs of tumor regions showed greater repertoire overlap (mean roughly 35%) than tumor-adjacent pairs (17%) or tumor-blood pairs (approximately 15%), which is consistent with antigen-driven expansion. Because the samples were bulk and unsorted, CD4+ and CD8+ T cell repertoires could not be compared. Only about 8-24% of top clones were present in all five regions of a tumor, suggesting spatial heterogeneity of tumor-infiltrating T cells.

TCRbeta-specific cDNA was reverse-transcribed from 500 ng total RNA using a constant-region primer and ProtoScript II reverse transcriptase. TCRbeta libraries were built with three nested multiplex PCR rounds, a slightly modified ARM-PCR procedure. Sample barcodes and Illumina adapters were attached in a final 25-cycle PCR using Deep VentR polymerase. Amplicons of 200-500 bp were gel-purified with a QIAquick gel extraction kit before sequencing. An Illumina HiSeq 2500 was used to sequence the TCRbeta amplicons, generating 250-bp paired-end reads. In the paper's pipeline: Trimmomatic v0.33 was used to quality-trim the reads, and FLASH v1.2.11 was used to merge paired reads so that full CDR3 sequences could be recovered. V, D and J germline segments were assigned to the rearranged TCRbeta sequences using MiGEC v1.2.1b. Clonotype statistics and Shannon-Wiener diversity indices were computed with VDJtools v1.0.0. To cut down on sampling bias, every analysis after diversity analysis relied on just the 250 most abundant clonotypes from each sample. TCRdb itself trimmed the public reads at Q25 with fastp, ran MiXCR and retained productive beta chains. A single entry per CDR3 protein holds the most common genes and DNA from its merged rows. The V and J calls were not made by the authors but by TCRdb's processing. The sample table contains about 20,000 distinct CDR3 sequences; only one count was recorded for about 65% of them. The top ten clonotypes cover 35% to 45% of the sample.

The sequence was collected from a middle-aged man with primary liver carcinoma and hepatitis B virus infection. The sequencing input was liver tumor tissue from sampling region 1. This specimen's cell subset or site label, per the study, means: tumor region T1, superior pole.

The CDR3 protein sequence reads: CNVETDGVRGETQYF. The nucleotide sequence reads TGCAACGTTGAAACGGACGGGGTGCGGGGTGAGACCCAGTACTTC. This receptor chain uses TRBV29-1 and TRBJ2-5; the D gene is possibly TRBD2, with 6 bases matching. The CDR3 sequence holds 15 residues, the cysteine and phenylalanine included. This entry keeps only the CDR3 DNA: 45 bases, framed from base 1. CDR1 and CDR2, per the germline V gene, are SQVTM and ANQGSEA.